The 28 T cell receptor beta chains presented below share a single source sample, sequenced in a study of cytomegalovirus exposure and HLA in healthy donors. The PCR contained 60 Vbeta and 13 Jbeta primers. Profiling relied on immunoSEQ multiplex PCR, and the TCRdb table lists in-frame clones only, not all of them. The sample includes roughly 150,000 clones, over 70% of them seen just once. Sequenced: PBMCs. The receptors were gathered from a middle-aged woman in good health and CMV-seronegative.

The CDR3 loop is CASSHKDRAKNIQYF. The CDR3 DNA reads as TGCGCCAGCAGCCACAAGGACAGGGCGAAAAACATTCAGTACTTC. V gene TRBV4-1 combines with J gene TRBJ2-4; 8 bases align to TRBD1. V was pared by 3 bases and J by 4 bases, with 5 bases of the junction left unmatched. The V gene's germline CDR1 is MGHRA and CDR2 YSYEKL. CDR3 length: 15 amino acids.

The rearrangement joins TRBV2 to TRBJ2-3, with TRBD2 identical over 9 bases. With 10 bases clipped from V and 4 bases from J, the junction kept 18 bases outside the gene matches. Germline CDR1 is SNHLY and CDR2 is FYNNEI. The CDR3 is 17 amino acids. CDR3 region: CAMGGTPYLAGPDTQYF. The CDR3 nucleotides read TGTGCCATGGGCGGGACACCGTACCTAGCGGGGCCAGATACGCAGTATTTT.

The chain joins TRBV28 to TRBJ1-2, with 8 bases matching TRBD1. The CDR3 has 16 amino acids. Germline V gives CDR1 MDHEN, CDR2 SYDVKM. The J segment lost 8 bases and the V segment lost 6 bases, leaving 17 bases of the junction unmatched. The CDR3 sequence is CASRPPGQGAAVGYTF. For the CDR3, the DNA is TGTGCCAGCAGACCCCCAGGGCAGGGGGCGGCGGTCGGCTACACCTTC.

The CDR3 sequence is CASSQGSGRGQETQYF. In DNA, the CDR3 is TGCGCCAGCAGCCAAGGTTCGGGCAGGGGGCAGGAGACCCAGTACTTC. The chain recombines TRBV4-3 with TRBJ2-5, with TRBD1 matching 8 bases. Germline V gene data show CDR1 as LGHNA and CDR2 as YSLEER. Germline trimming cut 1 base from V and 5 bases from J; bases unmatched to any gene: 9. The CDR3 is 16 residues long.

This chain joins TRBV29-1 and TRBJ1-4; 9 nucleotides line up with TRBD1. Germline V gives CDR1 SQVTM, CDR2 ANQGSEA. V lost 7 bases to trimming and J lost 8 bases; unmatched junction nucleotides: 17. The CDR3 is 16 amino acids. The CDR3 DNA reads as TGCAGCGCCAAAGGGGACAGGGCGGGAATGGGGGAAAAACTGTTTTTT. It codes for CSAKGDRAGMGEKLFF.

V usage is TRBV5-8 and J usage is TRBJ2-5; TRBD1 matches at 11 bases. From germline, CDR1 is SGHTS and CDR2 YDEGEE. J gave up 5 bases and V 4 bases, and 7 bases lay outside the gene matches. There are 15 residues in the CDR3. CDR3 residues: CASSPGTGGRETQYF. The CDR3 DNA reads TGTGCCAGCAGCCCAGGGACAGGGGGTCGGGAGACCCAGTACTTC.

Only a few counts were recorded for this clone. This chain links TRBV7-2 with TRBJ2-3; the D gene is possibly TRBD2 (5 bases). The CDR3 contains 12 residues. V was trimmed by 3 bases and J by 6 bases, leaving 7 bases between them. Germline V gene data show CDR1 as SGHTA and CDR2 as FQGNSA. This CDR3 reads CASSFSGDTQYF. CDR3 DNA: TGTGCCAGCAGCTTTTCGGGGGATACGCAGTATTTT. Using reference TRBV7-2 and TRBJ2-3 for the parts outside the CDR3, the full variable domain is GAGVSQSPSNKVTEKGKDVELRCDPISGHTALYWYRQSLGQGLEFLIYFQGNSAPDKSGLPSDRFSAERTGGSVSTLTIQRTQQEDSAVYLCASSFSGDTQYFGPGTRLTVL.

CDR3 sequence (DNA): TGTGCCAGCAGCCTACAGGGAGATGGCTACACCTTC. This encodes CASSLQGDGYTF. V is TRBV7-2 and J is TRBJ1-2; tentative D call: TRBD1 (6 bases). The V end was cut by 5 bases, the J end by 6 bases, with 10 bases between. The CDR3 totals 12 residues. The V gene's germline CDR1 is SGHTA and CDR2 FQGNSA.

This chain links TRBV28 with TRBJ2-2, with TRBD1 matching 8 bases. Trimming at V came to 1 base and at J to 3 bases, leaving 4 bases not matched to a gene. Germline V gene data show CDR1 as MDHEN and CDR2 as SYDVKM. CDR3 length: 16 residues. The CDR3 DNA reads TGTGCCAGCAGTTTATCGGGACAGGTCGACACCGGGGAGCTGTTTTTT. As protein: CASSLSGQVDTGELFF.

J is TRBJ1-1 and V is TRBV7-2; the match to TRBD1 covers 7 bases. CDR3 length equals 14 residues. The junction had 4 bases not matched to a gene; V was cut back by 5 bases and J by 1 base. The germline CDR1 and CDR2 sequences are SGHTA and FQGNSA. As DNA, the CDR3 is TGTGCCAGCAGCCTAAGACAGGGGAACACTGAAGCTTTCTTT. Translating it yields CASSLRQGNTEAFF.

This clone was seen just once. V is TRBV30 and J is TRBJ2-7; TRBD2 matches 15 bases. The germline CDR1 and CDR2 sequences are GTSNPN and SVGIG (reference sequence). This CDR3 is built from 13 residues. The V segment lost 5 bases and the J segment 7 bases; nucleotides outside the gene matches: 3. CDR3 in DNA: TGTGCCTGGGGACTAGCGGGGGGGCGGGAGCAGTACTTC. Protein product: CAWGLAGGREQYF.

In regard to this clone: Germline is not matched at one junction end, which may reflect a read error. The gene calls are TRBV6-4 and TRBJ2-6; 13 bases line up with TRBD2. Germline values: CDR1 MRHNA, CDR2 SNTAGT. The CDR3 has 17 amino acids. CDR3 region: CASSGGTSGTGANGLTF. The CDR3 bases are TGTGCCAGCAGTGGAGGGACTAGCGGGACTGGGGCCAACGGCCTGACTTTC.

This clone was recorded a few times. J is TRBJ1-2 and V is TRBV4-3; the match to TRBD1 covers 8 bases. With V trimmed by 0 bases and J by 3 bases, 6 bases remained unmatched. The germline V gene encodes CDR1 LGHNA and CDR2 YSLEER. CDR3 length: 16 residues. This chain's CDR3 is CASSQDVAGGYYGYTF. The DNA for the CDR3 is TGCGCCAGCAGCCAAGACGTGGCAGGGGGCTACTATGGCTACACCTTC.

This clone came up a few times. The CDR3 loop reads CASSLGWGGQGEQFF. CDR3 nucleotides: TGTGCCAGCAGCTTAGGGTGGGGGGGCCAGGGTGAGCAGTTCTTC. The V gene is TRBV7-2, the J gene TRBJ2-1; tentatively, D is TRBD2 (7 bases). Germline CDR1 and CDR2: SGHTA and FQGNSA. This CDR3 comprises 15 residues. Trimming stripped 1 base from V and 9 bases from J, with 16 bases between.

The chain employs TRBV4-3 and TRBJ1-5; D gene uncertain. Trimming left V 0 bases short and J 6 bases short, with 6 bases between. The CDR3 totals 13 residues. Germline V CDR1 and CDR2: LGHNA, YSLEER. For the CDR3, the DNA is TGCGCCAGCAGCCAAGACGTCCGTCAGCCCCAGCATTTT. It codes for CASSQDVRQPQHF.

The table lists this clone with a few counts. This chain joins TRBV29-1 and TRBJ2-1; D not certain. Germline V CDR1 and CDR2: SQVTM, ANQGSEA. V lost 5 bases to trimming and J lost 4 bases, with 6 bases between them. The CDR3 consists of 11 residues. This chain's CDR3 is CSVTSYNEQFF. DNA of the CDR3: TGCAGCGTTACCAGTTACAATGAGCAGTTCTTC.

This clone was seen just once. The V gene is TRBV4-2, the J gene TRBJ2-2; a weak D match, TRBD1 (6 bases). Looked up from germline, CDR1 is LGHNA and CDR2 is YNFKEQ. CDR3 length equals 21 residues. Trimming shortened V by 0 bases and J by 1 base, and 24 bases separated the two germline ends. CDR3 in amino acids: CASSQESGRGLQGRNTGELFF. In DNA, the CDR3 is TGTGCCAGCAGCCAAGAATCGGGGCGAGGCTTGCAGGGGCGGAACACCGGGGAGCTGTTTTTT.

This clone was seen once. This chain uses TRBV19 with TRBJ2-1, with 7 bases matching TRBD2. CDR3 length equals 14 residues. Germline values: CDR1 LNHDA, CDR2 SQIVND (reference sequence). Trimming cost V 4 bases and J 7 bases; bases outside gene matches: 7. The CDR3 DNA is TGTGCCAGTAGTACCGGACTAGTAGGGAATGAGCAGTTCTTC. It is translated as CASSTGLVGNEQFF.

This chain uses TRBV30 with TRBJ1-1, with D possibly matching TRBD1 (5 bases). In germline, CDR1 is GTSNPN, CDR2 SVGIG (reference sequence). This CDR3 is 14 amino acids long. Trimming shortened V by 0 bases and J by 5 bases, and 13 bases separated the two germline ends. In nucleotides, the CDR3 is TGTGCCTGGAGTGTACCCGGGGGTGCAACTGAAGCTTTCTTT. It is translated as CAWSVPGGATEAFF.

This clone was counted between two and nine times. The chain employs TRBV15 and TRBJ2-7; 7 nucleotides agree with TRBD2. This CDR3 spans 15 amino acids. CDR1 LNHNV and CDR2 YYDKDF come from the germline V gene (reference sequence). V dropped 5 bases and J dropped 7; count of bases not matched to a gene: 14. Written as DNA, the CDR3 is TGTGCCACCAGCTTGGGGGTAGCGGGTTATGAGGAGCAGTACTTC. This translates into CATSLGVAGYEEQYF.

V and J are TRBV6-5 and TRBJ1-2; no reliable D call. The V and J ends lost 5 bases and 8 bases respectively, with 15 bases between them. This CDR3 comprises 13 residues. Germline lookup yields CDR1 MNHEY and CDR2 SVGAGI. The CDR3 loop is CASSGSANNGYTF. CDR3 DNA: TGTGCCAGCAGTGGAAGCGCGAACAACGGCTACACCTTC.

The J gene is TRBJ2-1, the V gene TRBV4-3, with a weak D call TRBD1 (5 bases). V was pared by 1 base and J by 4 bases, with 11 bases between. The CDR3 is made up of 15 amino acids. Germline assignment: CDR1 LGHNA and CDR2 YSLEER. The DNA for the CDR3 is TGCGCCAGCAGCCAAGTTAGCCAGGGATACAATGAGCAGTTCTTC. Its translation: CASSQVSQGYNEQFF.

This clone has only a few counts. Other DNA sequences in this sample translate to the same CDR3. This rearrangement joins TRBV6-5 to TRBJ2-7; tentatively, D is TRBD1 (8 bases). In germline, CDR1 is MNHEY, CDR2 SVGAGI. V shed 6 bases and J shed 3 bases, with 18 bases lying between them. The CDR3 runs to 15 residues. This CDR3 is CASRKGQGGFYEQYF. The CDR3 region has the DNA TGTGCCAGCAGAAAAGGACAGGGAGGGTTCTACGAGCAGTACTTC.

This sequence joins TRBV5-5 and TRBJ2-5; 10 bases agree with TRBD1. Germline CDR1 SGHKS, CDR2 YYEKEE (reference sequence). The ends lost 2 bases at V and 2 bases at J; junction bases unmatched: 6. The CDR3 extends over 16 amino acids. For the CDR3, the DNA is TGTGCCAGCAGCTTAGGGGACAGGGGATGGCAAGAGACCCAGTACTTC. It is translated as CASSLGDRGWQETQYF.

On this clone: Sequence at one end of the junction differs from germline and may be a read error. Distinct nucleotide sequences in the sample also encode this CDR3. V is TRBV7-8 and J is TRBJ1-5; 8 bases are a match to TRBD1. Germline assignment: CDR1 SGHVS and CDR2 FQNEAQ. The CDR3 has 15 amino acids. The CDR3 is CASSLPWTGHQPQHF. The CDR3 region has the DNA TGTGCCAGCAGCTTACCTTGGACAGGGCATCAGCCCCAGCACTTT.

In DNA form, the CDR3 reads TGTGCCAGCAGCTTAGCGGGCTACCCCCCCGCCGATGAGCAGTTCTTC. This encodes CASSLAGYPPADEQFF. This chain uses TRBV7-2 with TRBJ2-1; D call uncertain. The germline V gene has CDR1 SGHTA and CDR2 FQGNSA. The CDR3 contains 16 residues. V dropped 0 bases and J dropped 8 bases, with 17 bases sitting between them. The whole variable domain, remainder taken from reference TRBV7-2 and TRBJ2-1, is GAGVSQSPSNKVTEKGKDVELRCDPISGHTALYWYRQSLGQGLEFLIYFQGNSAPDKSGLPSDRFSAERTGGSVSTLTIQRTQQEDSAVYLCASSLAGYPPADEQFFGPGTRLTVL.

The chain employs TRBV29-1 and TRBJ2-7; D may be TRBD1 (6 bases). Germline-derived CDR1 and CDR2 are SQVTM and ANQGSEA. The V gene lost 5 bases and the J gene lost 2 bases, with 7 bases spanning the gap. The CDR3 loop spans 11 amino acids. In DNA, the CDR3 is TGCAGCGTTTGGGACACCTACGAGCAGTACTTC. Its protein product is CSVWDTYEQYF.

The rearrangement links TRBV7-2 to TRBJ2-5; 15 bases line up with TRBD2. V dropped 5 bases and J dropped 5; count of bases not matched to a gene: 6. The V gene's germline CDR1 is SGHTA and CDR2 FQGNSA. The length of the CDR3 is 16 residues. The CDR3: CASSQPGLAGGETQYF. In DNA, the CDR3 is TGTGCCAGCAGCCAACCGGGACTAGCGGGGGGCGAGACCCAGTACTTC. The whole variable domain, remainder taken from reference TRBV7-2 and TRBJ2-5, is GAGVSQSPSNKVTEKGKDVELRCDPISGHTALYWYRQSLGQGLEFLIYFQGNSAPDKSGLPSDRFSAERTGGSVSTLTIQRTQQEDSAVYLCASSQPGLAGGETQYFGPGTRLLVL.